A selection of T cell receptor beta chains follows, all from one sample in a study of T cell changes during pregnancy in multiple sclerosis. The protocol was immunoSEQ multiplex PCR, while the TCRdb copy is restricted to in-frame clones and leaves out a portion. The sample gives 50,000 to 65,000 clones, 88% of which show up once; around 0.38% is in the top ten. The material sequenced was CD4+ T cells from peripheral blood mononuclear cells, taken in the third trimester of pregnancy. These receptors were taken from a female donor with multiple sclerosis, enrolled in a pregnancy study. Each CDR3 is given with its conserved first and last residue. Fields, in order: V gene, J gene, clone size, D gene, CDR3 protein, CDR3 DNA. The D gene is left open where the match is weak. Size is stated for part of the rows, as once, few or many counts, or as a class when the clone is expanded.

TRBV6-4	TRBJ2-7	-	TRBD2	CASSEERGGYEQYF	TGTGCCAGCAGTGAAGAGCGGGGGGGTTACGAGCAGTACTTC
TRBV19	TRBJ2-1	once	TRBD2	CASSMVLGGGTSYNEQFF	TGTGCCAGTAGTATGGTACTCGGGGGGGGGACCTCATACAATGAGCAGTTCTTC
TRBV6-1	TRBJ2-5	once	TRBD1	CASSGQVQETQYF	TGTGCCAGCAGCGGACAGGTCCAAGAGACCCAGTACTTC
TRBV5-6	TRBJ2-1	once	TRBD1	CASSLADRPYNEQFF	TGTGCCAGCAGCTTAGCGGACAGGCCCTACAATGAGCAGTTCTTC
TRBV5-1	TRBJ2-7	-	-	CASSLGLQGRRYEQYF	TGCGCCAGCAGCTTGGGGTTACAGGGAAGGCGGTACGAGCAGTACTTC
TRBV30	TRBJ2-1	-	TRBD2	CAWSVFGTSGPNEQFF	TGTGCCTGGAGTGTATTCGGGACTAGCGGTCCCAATGAGCAGTTCTTC
TRBV5-6	TRBJ2-5	-	-	CASSPGTLRETQYF	TGTGCCAGCAGCCCCGGGACTCTCCGAGAGACCCAGTACTTC
TRBV5-1	TRBJ1-1	-	-	CASSWGGSVNTEAFF	TGCGCCAGCAGCTGGGGGGGCAGCGTTAACACTGAAGCTTTCTTT
TRBV11-3	TRBJ1-1	-	-	CASRRADLNTEAFF	TGTGCCAGCAGGAGGGCAGATCTTAACACTGAAGCTTTCTTT
TRBV7-2	TRBJ1-6	-	-	CASSFWGGANNSPLHF	TGTGCCAGCAGCTTCTGGGGGGGTGCAAATAATTCACCCCTCCACTTT
TRBV10-1	TRBJ2-3	-	TRBD1	CASSEPGQGIGATQYF	TGCGCCAGCAGTGAGCCGGGACAGGGTATCGGAGCTACGCAGTATTTT
TRBV11-2	TRBJ1-1	-	-	CASSLIANTEAFF	TGTGCCAGCAGCCTTATAGCGAACACTGAAGCTTTCTTT
TRBV19	TRBJ1-4	-	TRBD1	CASSTSGGGNQKLFF	TGTGCCAGTAGTACGTCGGGAGGGGGCAATCAAAAACTGTTTTTT
TRBV12-5	TRBJ2-1	once	TRBD2	CASGLERGGGLGQFF	TGTGCTAGTGGTTTGGAACGGGGGGGCGGCCTTGGGCAGTTCTTC
TRBV23-1	TRBJ1-1	-	TRBD1	CASSLTGGNTEAFF	TGCGCCAGCAGTCTTACAGGGGGGAACACTGAAGCTTTCTTT
TRBV30	TRBJ2-1	-	TRBD1	CAWGGRKGQGHNEQFF	TGTGCCTGGGGGGGCCGGAAGGGACAGGGACACAATGAGCAGTTCTTC
TRBV5-1	TRBJ1-5	-	-	CASSPQGNQPQHF	TGCGCCAGCAGCCCACAGGGCAATCAGCCCCAGCATTTT
TRBV19	TRBJ1-5	-	-	CAASRTGNQPQHF	TGTGCCGCCAGCCGGACAGGCAATCAGCCCCAGCATTTT
TRBV20-1	TRBJ1-2	-	-	CSARGGGYTF	TGCAGTGCTAGGGGGGGTGGCTACACCTTC
TRBV19	TRBJ1-5	-	TRBD1	CASSATGGFWSNQPQHF	TGTGCCAGTAGCGCTACAGGGGGATTCTGGAGCAATCAGCCCCAGCATTTT
TRBV14	TRBJ2-7	-	TRBD1	CASSLRFSGTGLYEQYF	TGTGCCAGCAGCCTTCGGTTCTCCGGGACAGGGCTCTACGAGCAGTACTTC
TRBV30	TRBJ2-7	once	-	CAWSVLRSDEQYF	TGTGCCTGGAGTGTGCTCAGGTCGGACGAGCAGTACTTC
TRBV5-1	TRBJ2-6	-	TRBD1	CASTETGAGANVLTF	TGCGCCAGCACCGAGACAGGGGCTGGGGCCAACGTCCTGACTTTC
TRBV9	TRBJ1-1	-	TRBD1	CASSTFTGTVNTEAFF	TGTGCCAGCAGCACCTTCACCGGGACAGTTAACACTGAAGCTTTCTTT
TRBV30	TRBJ2-5	once	TRBD2	CAWSMTSGGRTQYF	TGTGCCTGGAGTATGACTAGCGGGGGTCGGACCCAGTACTTC
TRBV4-1	TRBJ2-5	-	-	CASSQGPAGGAETQYF	TGCGCCAGCAGCCAAGGCCCTGCTGGGGGCGCAGAGACCCAGTACTTC
TRBV18	TRBJ1-1	-	-	CASSPNAQTLNTEAFF	TGTGCCAGCTCACCGAACGCTCAGACACTGAACACTGAAGCTTTCTTT
TRBV6-1	TRBJ1-2	once	-	CASSEGRVGNYGYTF	TGTGCCAGCAGTGAGGGCAGGGTCGGGAACTATGGCTACACCTTC
TRBV30	TRBJ2-7	-	-	CAWSRGAYEQYF	TGTGCCTGGAGTCGGGGGGCGTACGAGCAGTACTTC
TRBV9	TRBJ2-6	-	-	CASSASIGQKFSGANVLTF	TGTGCCAGCAGCGCCTCGATTGGACAGAAATTCTCTGGGGCCAACGTCCTGACTTTC
TRBV7-9	TRBJ1-1	-	-	CASSMTVENTEAFF	TGTGCCAGCAGCATGACAGTTGAGAACACTGAAGCTTTCTTT
TRBV9	TRBJ2-3	few	TRBD2	CASSVASGGTDTQYF	TGTGCCAGCAGCGTAGCCAGCGGGGGGACAGATACGCAGTATTTT
TRBV7-2	TRBJ1-2	once	-	CASTETGLGAMGFGYTF	TGTGCCAGCACCGAAACCGGATTGGGGGCGATGGGGTTTGGCTACACCTTC
TRBV19	TRBJ2-1	-	TRBD2	CASQIRRSYRGGGNEQFF	TGTGCCAGTCAGATCAGAAGGTCGTACCGGGGGGGCGGAAATGAGCAGTTCTTC
TRBV7-3	TRBJ1-1	-	TRBD1	CASSHGQGNTEAFF	TGTGCCAGCAGCCATGGACAGGGGAACACTGAAGCTTTCTTT
TRBV27	TRBJ1-2	few	-	CASSPRGYGYTF	TGTGCCAGCAGTCCCAGGGGTTATGGCTACACCTTC
TRBV6-1	TRBJ1-6	-	TRBD1	CASSLQGVYNSPLHF	TGTGCCAGCAGTCTACAGGGGGTCTATAATTCACCCCTCCACTTT
TRBV9	TRBJ2-2	-	-	CASSVSGDILGTQNTGELFF	TGTGCCAGCAGCGTAAGTGGCGACATTCTCGGGACACAAAACACCGGGGAGCTGTTTTTT
TRBV5-4	TRBJ2-5	-	-	CASSQQETQYF	TGTGCCAGCAGCCAACAAGAGACCCAGTACTTC
TRBV13	TRBJ1-2	once	-	CASSLVGGFNYGYTF	TGTGCCAGCAGCCTTGTAGGCGGTTTTAACTATGGCTACACCTTC
TRBV11-2	TRBJ1-2	-	TRBD1	CASSNPGTANYGYTF	TGTGCCAGCAGCAACCCCGGGACAGCTAACTATGGCTACACCTTC
TRBV6-5	TRBJ1-1	few	-	CASSPDRRMNTEAFF	TGTGCCAGCAGCCCGGACAGACGTATGAACACTGAAGCTTTCTTT
TRBV5-4	TRBJ1-6	-	TRBD1	CASSFMDRGDSPLHF	TGTGCCAGCAGCTTCATGGACAGGGGCGATTCACCCCTCCACTTT
TRBV29-1	TRBJ1-2	-	TRBD1	CSGGQGYGYTF	TGCAGCGGCGGACAGGGGTATGGCTACACCTTC
TRBV10-3	TRBJ1-4	-	-	CAISQRAENEKLFF	TGTGCCATCAGTCAGCGGGCGGAGAATGAAAAACTGTTTTTT
TRBV7-9	TRBJ2-2	-	TRBD1	CASSLGVLWGQPNTGELFF	TGTGCCAGCAGCTTAGGGGTCCTTTGGGGACAGCCGAACACCGGGGAGCTGTTTTTT
TRBV5-1	TRBJ1-4	-	TRBD1	CASGTGGGDEKLFF	TGCGCCAGCGGGACAGGGGGAGGCGATGAAAAACTGTTTTTT
TRBV5-6	TRBJ2-4	-	TRBD2	CASSLFYLQAGVPDIQYF	TGTGCCAGCAGCTTGTTTTATTTGCAAGCGGGGGTGCCGGACATTCAGTACTTC
TRBV6-6	TRBJ1-1	-	TRBD1	CASRADRSRTEAFF	TGTGCCAGCAGAGCGGACAGGTCGCGGACTGAAGCTTTCTTT
TRBV5-1	TRBJ1-3	-	-	CASSFGSSTGNTIYF	TGCGCCAGCAGCTTCGGTAGCTCTACAGGAAACACCATATATTTT
TRBV7-9	TRBJ1-6	-	TRBD1	CASSPPPGTGGYNSPLHF	TGTGCCAGCAGCCCGCCGCCGGGGACAGGGGGCTATAATTCACCCCTCCACTTT
TRBV7-8	TRBJ2-7	-	TRBD1	CASSPWTGSDEQYF	TGTGCCAGCAGCCCTTGGACAGGGTCTGACGAGCAGTACTTC